The 20 T cell receptor beta chains given below trace back to one sample, sequenced in a study of OX40 agonist ivuxolimab in advanced cancers. Profiling relied on immunoSEQ multiplex PCR, and the TCRdb table lists in-frame clones only, not all of them. The profile covers about 55,000 clones, with around four fifths appearing a single time and under 5% taken by the ten largest. The sequencing used CD4+ or CD8+ T cells sorted from blood, collected in a trial of the OX40 agonist ivuxolimab. The receptors were sampled from an adult with an advanced solid tumor such as melanoma, head and neck, liver or kidney cancer.

The chain couples TRBV27 to TRBJ2-5, with a possible D match to TRBD2 (6 bases). With 1 base removed from V and 5 bases from J, the gap between germline ends came to 8 bases. The germline gives CDR1 MNHEY, CDR2 SMNVEV (reference sequence). The CDR3 is 13 residues long. CDR3 region: CASSLYGGETQYF. In nucleotides, the CDR3 is TGTGCCAGCAGTTTATATGGGGGGGAGACCCAGTACTTC.

The V call is TRBV7-2, the J call TRBJ1-1, with D hard to call. The V and J ends lost 4 bases and 0 bases respectively, with 6 bases between them. CDR3 length equals 13 residues. Germline V lookup: CDR1 SGHTA, CDR2 FQGNSA. The CDR3: CASSSTVNTEAFF. The CDR3 coding sequence is TGTGCCAGCAGCTCCACAGTGAACACTGAAGCTTTCTTT.

The rearrangement uses TRBV9 and TRBJ2-3, with TRBD2 matching over 7 bases. Unmatched junction bases numbered 9, after V lost 3 bases and J lost 5 bases. Germline V lookup: CDR1 SGDLS, CDR2 YYNGEE. The CDR3 contains 15 residues. CDR3 loop: CASSGGGGGRDTQYF. The DNA for the CDR3 is TGTGCCAGCAGCGGTGGAGGCGGGGGACGAGATACGCAGTATTTT.

The chain carries TRBV30 and TRBJ1-2; unclear D gene. V lost 0 bases and J lost 7, with 18 bases in between. Germline V lookup: CDR1 GTSNPN, CDR2 SVGIG (reference sequence). The CDR3 sequence is 15 residues long. CDR3 region: CAWSVPAEMGGGYTF. The CDR3, as DNA: TGTGCCTGGAGTGTACCGGCTGAAATGGGCGGTGGCTACACCTTC.

The rearrangement joins TRBV7-3 to TRBJ2-4; TRBD2 agrees at 11 bases. This CDR3 spans 18 amino acids. Unmatched junction bases numbered 7, after V lost 2 bases and J lost 1 base. In germline, CDR1 is SGHTA, CDR2 FQGTGA. The CDR3 bases are TGTGCCAGCAGCTTACCCCGTCGACTAGCGGGGGCCAAAAACATTCAGTACTTC. This translates into CASSLPRRLAGAKNIQYF.

This chain connects TRBV11-3 to TRBJ2-1; 13 nucleotides agree with TRBD2. This CDR3 is built from 15 residues. The ends lost 5 bases at V and 5 bases at J; junction bases unmatched: 3. Germline V gene data show CDR1 as SGHNT and CDR2 as YENEEA. CDR3 protein: CASSTSGGADNEQFF. The CDR3 DNA reads as TGTGCCAGCAGCACTAGCGGGGGGGCTGACAATGAGCAGTTCTTC.

This clone was detected a few times. J is TRBJ2-1 and V is TRBV11-2, with D possibly called TRBD1 or TRBD2 (5 bases each). Germline loops: CDR1 SGHAT, CDR2 FQNNGV. Trimming took 4 bases from V and 6 from J, leaving 10 bases between them. The CDR3 spans 13 residues. The CDR3 DNA sequence: TGTGCCAGCAGCTCTGGGACGTTCAATGAGCAGTTCTTC. Translated, it gives CASSSGTFNEQFF.

The chain uses TRBV5-1 and TRBJ1-1; no clear D. Trimming took off 1 base at V and 0 bases at J, with 4 bases between the two ends. This CDR3 spans 13 amino acids. Germline loops: CDR1 SGHRS, CDR2 YFSETQ. This CDR3 reads CASSLNVNTEAFF. DNA for the CDR3: TGCGCCAGCAGCTTGAATGTGAACACTGAAGCTTTCTTT.

The chain recombines TRBV7-9 with TRBJ1-4; D gene uncertain. Germline CDR1 reads SEHNR; CDR2 reads FQNEAQ (reference sequence). The CDR3 contains 14 residues. V dropped 5 bases and J dropped 4 bases, with 11 bases sitting between them. The CDR3 nucleotides read TGTGCCAGCAGCGCCGGCACTCGTAATGAAAAACTGTTTTTT. This encodes CASSAGTRNEKLFF.

The table lists this clone with a count of one. The chain uses TRBV9 and TRBJ2-5; the D gene is possibly TRBD2 (7 bases). The J call may be wrong; the DNA end is better matched by TRBJ2-7. Germline CDR1 and CDR2: SGDLS and YYNGEE. The CDR3 runs 15 residues. The CDR3 loop reads CASSVGEGGYYEQYF. The CDR3 DNA reads TGTGCCAGCAGCGTAGGAGAGGGGGGGTATTACGAGCAGTACTTC.

V gene TRBV30 combines with J gene TRBJ1-4, with D hard to call. The CDR3 spans 13 residues. Germline CDR1 GTSNPN, CDR2 SVGIG (reference sequence). Trimming took 0 bases from V and 7 from J, leaving 9 bases between them. CDR3 nucleotides: TGTGCCTGGAGTGTACTGGGTGGTGAAAAACTGTTTTTT. Translating it yields CAWSVLGGEKLFF.

The rearrangement uses TRBV7-3 and TRBJ2-6; D perhaps matches TRBD1 (7 bases). The germline CDR1 and CDR2 sequences are SGHTA and FQGTGA. The V gene lost 7 bases and the J gene lost 2 bases, with 21 bases spanning the gap. The CDR3 covers 18 residues. CDR3 nucleotide sequence: TGTGCCAGCACCCCTGGCGGGACAGCTGATCCTGGGGCCAACGTCCTGACTTTC. Translation: CASTPGGTADPGANVLTF.

The chain's CDR3 is CASSESKLLGEKLFF. CDR3 DNA: TGCGCCAGCAGTGAGTCAAAATTGTTGGGTGAAAAACTGTTTTTT. This chain uses TRBV10-1 with TRBJ1-4; no reliable D call. The CDR3 has 15 amino acids. Trimming stripped 0 bases from V and 7 bases from J, with 12 bases between. Germline V gene sequence: CDR1 WNHNN, CDR2 SYGVQD (reference sequence).

This sequence joins TRBV6-1 and TRBJ2-6, with TRBD1 matching 7 bases. J gave up 1 base and V 4 bases, and 7 bases lay outside the gene matches. The germline V gene has CDR1 MNHNS and CDR2 SASEGT. The CDR3 runs 17 residues. The CDR3 reads CASSARQGLSGANVLTF. CDR3 nucleotides: TGTGCCAGCAGTGCCCGACAGGGATTGTCTGGGGCCAACGTCCTGACTTTC.

There are a few counts of this clone. V usage is TRBV7-8 and J usage is TRBJ2-7; D might be TRBD2 (7 bases). The CDR3 covers 16 residues. Trimming shortened V by 1 base and J by 0 bases, and 13 bases separated the two germline ends. Germline CDR1 and CDR2: SGHVS and FQNEAQ. In DNA, the CDR3 is TGTGCCAGCAGCTTAGGATGGCGGGGGCCCTCCTACGAGCAGTACTTC. Translated: CASSLGWRGPSYEQYF.

The chain employs TRBV19 and TRBJ1-2; 8 bases align to TRBD1. V lost 7 bases and J lost 5; bases outside the gene matches: 9. The CDR3 is 14 amino acids. Per the germline V gene, CDR1 is LNHDA and CDR2 is SQIVND (reference sequence). CDR3 sequence reads: CASNPQGARYGYTF. DNA of the CDR3: TGTGCCAGTAACCCGCAGGGGGCGCGTTATGGCTACACCTTC.

V is TRBV5-1 and J is TRBJ2-7, with D uncertain. Germline V gene lookup returns CDR1 SGHRS and CDR2 YFSETQ. The V gene lost 3 bases and the J gene lost 0 bases, with 10 bases spanning the gap. The CDR3 loop spans 14 amino acids. The CDR3, as DNA: TGCGCCAGCAGCTCGGACGGAAGCTCCTACGAGCAGTACTTC. Translated: CASSSDGSSYEQYF.

V is TRBV4-2 and J is TRBJ1-2, with D possibly matching TRBD1 (6 bases). The CDR3 consists of 15 residues. V was shortened by 1 base and J by 5 bases, with 14 bases between the two germline ends. The germline gives CDR1 LGHNA, CDR2 YNFKEQ. The CDR3 bases are TGTGCCAGCAGCCAAGGGTCGTACAGGGAATATGGCTACACCTTC. It yields the protein CASSQGSYREYGYTF.

The J gene is TRBJ1-1, the V gene TRBV7-3; no firm D call. The germline V and J ends were trimmed by 5 bases and 1 base, with 17 bases remaining between them. The length of the CDR3 is 16 residues. The V gene's germline CDR1 is SGHTA and CDR2 FQGTGA. The CDR3, as DNA: TGTGCCAGCAGCCCACTGTACGCGGGGAGGAACACTGAAGCTTTCTTT. The encoded protein is CASSPLYAGRNTEAFF.

The V call is TRBV6-5, the J call TRBJ2-7, with TRBD1 identical over 10 bases. V shed 7 bases, J shed 2 bases, and the junction held 8 bases outside the gene matches. This CDR3 is 15 amino acids long. CDR1 and CDR2 (germline): MNHEY, SVGAGI. CDR3 DNA sequence: TGTGCCAGCATGAGGTGGGACAGGGGAACCTACGAGCAGTACTTC. This sequence encodes CASMRWDRGTYEQYF.